This TCR beta chain is from a study of T cells after yellow fever vaccination. The CDR3 runs 16 residues. From germline, CDR1 is SGHTA and CDR2 FQGNSA. Trimming shortened V by 5 bases and J by 0 bases, and 14 bases separated the two germline ends. TCRdb called the 5' RACE reads again in MiXCR, with one record for every CDR3 protein. Seen here are a few hundred thousand distinct CDR3 sequences, 6% to 7.5% observed once, and the top ten hold approximately 0.85%. The sample holds many counts of this clonotype. The sequence came from a man under 40 who received the YFV17D yellow fever vaccine. The chain has TRBV7-2 and TRBJ2-4, with D tentatively TRBD2 (6 bases). Material: CD4+ T cells sorted from PBMCs, obtained 15 days after the yellow fever booster vaccination. CDR3 sequence: CASSPVGDLAKNIQYF. The CDR3 region has the DNA TGTGCCAGCAGCCCAGTAGGGGACTTAGCCAAAAACATTCAGTACTTC. Variable domain in full (rest from reference TRBV7-2 and TRBJ2-4): GAGVSQSPSNKVTEKGKDVELRCDPISGHTALYWYRQSLGQGLEFLIYFQGNSAPDKSGLPSDRFSAERTGGSVSTLTIQRTQQEDSAVYLCASSPVGDLAKNIQYFGAGTRLSVL.